Here is one TCR beta chain with its context. V was cut by 2 bases and J by 2 bases, with 9 bases left in between. CDR1 and CDR2 (germline): SGHTA, FQGTGA. The CDR3 is 14 residues long. Each CDR3 protein is one row after TCRdb ran MiXCR on the 5' RACE reads. This sample has 150,000 to 200,000 distinct CDR3 sequences; around 9% occur once, and the top ten carry approximately 35%. The sample is drawn from a study of T cells after yellow fever vaccination. V and J are TRBV7-3 and TRBJ1-1; D unclear. This receptor was identified in a young man who received the YFV17D yellow fever vaccine. This material consisted of CD8+ T cells sorted from PBMCs, taken 45 days after the yellow fever booster vaccination. In DNA, the CDR3 is TGTGCCAGCAGCTTATCCGGTTCTAACACTGAAGCTTTCTTT. It encodes CASSLSGSNTEAFF.